What follows are 21 T cell receptor beta chains derived from one specimen sequenced in a study of CD8 T cells in Susac syndrome. Reverse transcription of about 0.5 to 1 ug RNA was carried out with random hexamers. TCRdb redid the calling of the immunoSEQ multiplex PCR reads with MiXCR, one entry per CDR3 protein. There are roughly 180,000 distinct CDR3 sequences in the sample; about 93% occur only once, and around 0.15% lies in the top ten. The sample comprised CD4+ T cells from PBMCs. The receptors originated from a human donor in good health.

The chain combines TRBV29-1 with TRBJ2-7, with 8 bases matching TRBD1. Germline-derived CDR1 and CDR2 are SQVTM and ANQGSEA. The V gene end was trimmed by 5 bases and the J gene end by 4 bases; junction bases not matched to a gene: 7. The CDR3 is made up of 13 amino acids. CDR3 protein: CSVTDRARYEQYF. CDR3 bases: TGCAGCGTTACGGACAGGGCTAGGTACGAGCAGTACTTC.

A single count supports this clonotype. The chain links TRBV24-1 to TRBJ2-1, with D possibly TRBD2 on 5 matching bases. Germline loops: CDR1 KGHDR, CDR2 SFDVKD. The CDR3 runs 14 residues. Trimming took 5 bases from V and 0 from J, leaving 7 bases between them. For the CDR3, the DNA is TGTGCCACCAGTGGAGGGAACTCCTACAATGAGCAGTTCTTC. It yields the protein CATSGGNSYNEQFF.

The chain uses TRBV7-9 and TRBJ1-1; D perhaps matches TRBD1 (5 bases). Germline V gives CDR1 SEHNR, CDR2 FQNEAQ (reference sequence). V shed 0 bases and J shed 10 bases, with 9 bases lying between them. The CDR3 sequence is 12 residues long. For the CDR3, the DNA is TGTGCCAGCAGCTTAGCGGGGGGAAGAGCTTTCTTT. As protein: CASSLAGGRAFF.

This clonotype was seen once. This rearrangement joins TRBV29-1 to TRBJ2-5, with 13 bases matching TRBD2. The CDR3 contains 14 residues. From germline, CDR1 is SQVTM and CDR2 ANQGSEA. Trimming took 5 bases from V and 1 from J; bases not matched to a gene: 1. CDR3 protein: CSVRTSGGQETQYF. Written as DNA, the CDR3 is TGCAGCGTTAGGACTAGCGGGGGCCAAGAGACCCAGTACTTC. The full variable domain, its missing parts supplied by reference TRBV29-1 and TRBJ2-5, is SAVISQKPSRDICQRGTSLTIQCQVDSQVTMMFWYRQQPGQSLTLIATANQGSEATYESGFVIDKFPISRPNLTFSTLTVSNMSPEDSSIYLCSVRTSGGQETQYFGPGTRLLVL.

The CDR3 loop reads CASSTNTDTQYF. DNA for the CDR3: TGTGCCAGCAGCACTAATACAGATACGCAGTATTTT. The J gene is TRBJ2-3, the V gene TRBV6-5; D is ambiguous. CDR1 is MNHEY, CDR2 SVGAGI, per germline. The V end lost 6 bases, the J end lost 3 bases, and 7 bases lay between the germline ends. This CDR3 region has 12 residues.

The chain carries TRBV2 and TRBJ2-5, with D possibly being TRBD2 (5 bases). V lost 7 bases, J lost 2 bases, and 14 bases lay in between. CDR3 length: 14 amino acids. The V gene's germline CDR1 is SNHLY and CDR2 FYNNEI. The CDR3 DNA reads TGTGCCAGCACCGGAGGACTTGTTCAAGAGACCCAGTACTTC. The encoded protein is CASTGGLVQETQYF.

The V gene is TRBV20-1, the J gene TRBJ2-7; D might be TRBD1 (7 bases). With 3 bases removed from V and 2 bases from J, the gap between germline ends came to 20 bases. The germline gives CDR1 DFQATT, CDR2 SNEGSKA (reference sequence). This CDR3 region has 16 residues. The CDR3 loop reads CSASPPRGTVAYEQYF. For the CDR3, the DNA is TGCAGTGCTAGCCCACCCCGGGGGACAGTAGCCTACGAGCAGTACTTC.

J is TRBJ1-1 and V is TRBV7-2; D not resolved. Trimming pared 2 bases from V and 5 bases from J, leaving 9 bases between. This CDR3 is built from 13 residues. Looked up from germline, CDR1 is SGHTA and CDR2 is FQGNSA. The CDR3 DNA reads TGTGCCAGCAGCTTACTATGGCGGACTGAAGCTTTCTTT. Protein: CASSLLWRTEAFF. The complete variable domain, with remaining parts taken from reference TRBV7-2 and TRBJ1-1, reads GAGVSQSPSNKVTEKGKDVELRCDPISGHTALYWYRQSLGQGLEFLIYFQGNSAPDKSGLPSDRFSAERTGGSVSTLTIQRTQQEDSAVYLCASSLLWRTEAFFGQGTRLTVV.

V and J are TRBV29-1 and TRBJ2-3; 7 nucleotides align to TRBD1. Germline CDR1 is SQVTM and CDR2 is ANQGSEA. This CDR3 contains 12 residues. V lost 7 bases, J lost 6 bases, and 7 bases stayed unmatched. CDR3 nucleotide sequence: TGCAGCGGGGGACAGCTTCCCGATACGCAGTATTTT. Its translation is CSGGQLPDTQYF.

The chain uses TRBV7-2 and TRBJ2-7; 8 bases are shared with TRBD1. This CDR3 contains 15 residues. V trimming: 5 bases; J trimming: 0 bases; junction bases outside the gene matches: 6. Germline lookup yields CDR1 SGHTA and CDR2 FQGNSA. The CDR3 sequence: CASSTGQGISYEQYF. In DNA form, the CDR3 reads TGTGCCAGCAGCACCGGACAGGGTATCTCCTACGAGCAGTACTTC.

The chain joins TRBV28 to TRBJ1-2; D is unresolved. CDR3 length equals 13 residues. Trimming removed 7 bases from V and 2 bases from J, with 11 bases in between. Germline CDR1 and CDR2: MDHEN and SYDVKM. The CDR3 bases are TGTGCCAGCAACCCCCCGGTCAACTATGGCTACACCTTC. It encodes CASNPPVNYGYTF.

This clonotype has a single count. The chain links TRBV6-2 or TRBV6-3 to TRBJ1-1; D gene uncertain. In germline, CDR1 is MNHEY, CDR2 SVGEGT. The V and J ends lost 7 bases and 5 bases respectively, with 14 bases between them. This CDR3 contains 13 residues. The CDR3 is CASTEQISTEAFF. In DNA form, the CDR3 reads TGTGCCAGCACGGAACAGATAAGTACTGAAGCTTTCTTT.

The genes are TRBV15 and TRBJ2-7; D remains unclear. With 3 bases removed from V and 3 bases from J, the gap between germline ends came to 9 bases. Germline V gives CDR1 LNHNV, CDR2 YYDKDF (reference sequence). The CDR3 covers 13 residues. The CDR3 loop is CATSSQNSYEQYF. CDR3 nucleotides: TGTGCCACCAGCAGCCAAAACAGCTACGAGCAGTACTTC.

The chain is built from TRBV3-1 and TRBJ2-2; 9 bases line up with TRBD2. This CDR3 spans 13 amino acids. Germline V gene sequence: CDR1 LGHDT, CDR2 YNNKEL (reference sequence). Unmatched junction bases numbered 5, after V lost 8 bases and J lost 7 bases. This CDR3 is CASGGLASGELFF. In nucleotides, the CDR3 is TGTGCCAGCGGGGGACTAGCAAGCGGGGAGCTGTTTTTT.

The chain couples TRBV3-1 to TRBJ1-1; no firm D call. This CDR3 has 13 amino acids. V was clipped by 4 bases and J by 2 bases, with 8 bases between them. Per the germline V gene, CDR1 is LGHDT and CDR2 is YNNKEL (reference sequence). The DNA for the CDR3 is TGTGCCAGCAGCCCCGAGGATAACACTGAAGCTTTCTTT. Its translation: CASSPEDNTEAFF.

The V and J genes are TRBV7-2 and TRBJ2-5; no clear D gene. Per germline, CDR1 SGHTA and CDR2 FQGNSA. V dropped 3 bases and J dropped 6 bases, with 2 bases sitting between them. This CDR3 is 10 amino acids long. The CDR3 spells CASSLKTQYF. The CDR3 nucleotides are TGTGCCAGCAGCTTGAAGACCCAGTACTTC.

This clonotype has only one observation. This sequence joins TRBV15 and TRBJ1-2, with D unresolved. Germline CDR1 is LNHNV and CDR2 is YYDKDF (reference sequence). Trimming left V 0 bases short and J 0 bases short, with 5 bases between. The CDR3 loop spans 14 amino acids. In DNA form, the CDR3 reads TGTGCCACCAGCAGAGATTCGACTAACTATGGCTACACCTTC. This sequence encodes CATSRDSTNYGYTF.

The chain couples TRBV5-1 to TRBJ2-3; D is possibly TRBD2 (6 bases). The CDR3 is made up of 16 amino acids. Germline V gives CDR1 SGHRS, CDR2 YFSETQ. Deletions cut 0 bases from V and 2 bases from J, with 13 bases between. The CDR3 here is CASSLAPAGSTDTQYF. CDR3 bases: TGCGCCAGCAGCTTGGCGCCGGCGGGGTCCACAGATACGCAGTATTTT. Combining the CDR3 with reference TRBV5-1 and TRBJ2-3 gives the whole variable domain KAGVTQTPRYLIKTRGQQVTLSCSPISGHRSVSWYQQTPGQGLQFLFEYFSETQRNKGNFPGRFSGRQFSNSRSEMNVSTLELGDSALYLCASSLAPAGSTDTQYFGPGTRLTVL.

This chain connects TRBV20-1 to TRBJ2-7; 9 nucleotides agree with TRBD2. CDR1 is DFQATT, CDR2 SNEGSKA, per germline (reference sequence). The CDR3 sequence is 14 residues long. With 5 bases clipped from V and 0 bases from J, the junction kept 5 bases outside the gene matches. The DNA for the CDR3 is TGCAGTGCTGCGGGGGGGGCCTACTCCTACGAGCAGTACTTC. Translated, it gives CSAAGGAYSYEQYF.

The chain carries TRBV29-1 and TRBJ2-1; TRBD2 aligns across 10 bases. Germline V gives CDR1 SQVTM, CDR2 ANQGSEA. With 3 bases clipped from V and 7 bases from J, the junction kept 3 bases outside the gene matches. The CDR3 extends over 13 amino acids. CDR3 DNA sequence: TGCAGCGTTGACCGGACTAGCGGTAATGAGCAGTTCTTC. It yields the protein CSVDRTSGNEQFF.

The rearrangement links TRBV7-2 to TRBJ2-3; a weak D match, TRBD2 (6 bases). V was pared by 5 bases and J by 4 bases, with 16 bases between. The germline V gene has CDR1 SGHTA and CDR2 FQGNSA. The CDR3 has 15 amino acids. CDR3 sequence: CASSLAGTTPDTQYF. In DNA, the CDR3 is TGTGCCAGCAGCCTCGCGGGGACCACCCCAGATACGCAGTATTTT.